The clone carrying this TCR beta chain was seen only a few times. The source of the sample is a study of patients and donors after allogeneic stem cell transplantation. Germline-derived CDR1 and CDR2 are SNHLY and FYNNEI. There are 14 residues in the CDR3. Deletions cut 4 bases from V and 1 base from J, with 10 bases between. TCRdb ran MiXCR on the RT-PCR reads and lists one entry per CDR3 protein. The table records hundreds of thousands of distinct CDR3 sequences, less than 15% of them present only once. The sequence derives from a human donor who was either an allogeneic HSCT recipient or a stem cell or donor lymphocyte infusion donor (not recorded which). It is not recorded whose cells these are; they may come from a transplant donor. The chain links TRBV2 to TRBJ1-2; D ambiguous. Sequencing used blood, either unsorted or a sorted T cell fraction (not recorded which). As DNA, the CDR3 is TGTGCCAGCAGTGTGCTCAGGAGTAACTATGGCTACACCTTC. Its protein is CASSVLRSNYGYTF.